These 19 T cell receptor beta chains originate from one sample sequenced in a study of T cells after yellow fever vaccination. TCRdb redid the calling of the 5' RACE reads with MiXCR, one entry per CDR3 protein. The data contain over 150,000 distinct CDR3 sequences, about 6% of them seen just once; the ten biggest clones take up less than 3%. The input for sequencing was CD4+ T cells sorted from PBMCs, taken on the day of the first yellow fever vaccination. These receptors came from a young man who received the YFV17D yellow fever vaccine.

This clonotype was picked up many times. The CDR3: CASSLATVNQPQHF. The CDR3 coding sequence is TGTGCCAGCAGCTTAGCGACAGTTAATCAGCCCCAGCATTTT. The chain combines TRBV5-5 with TRBJ1-5, with D tentatively TRBD1 (5 bases). Germline V gene sequence: CDR1 SGHKS, CDR2 YYEKEE (reference sequence). V dropped 2 bases and J dropped 4 bases, with 10 bases sitting between them. The length of the CDR3 is 14 residues.

This clonotype occurred many times. The chain recombines TRBV5-1 with TRBJ1-1; the D is unclear. CDR1 is SGHRS, CDR2 YFSETQ, per germline. The length of the CDR3 is 14 residues. Trimming stripped 5 bases from V and 0 bases from J, with 11 bases between. The CDR3 sequence is CASRQGQVNTEAFF. The DNA of the CDR3 is TGCGCCAGCAGGCAAGGGCAGGTGAACACTGAAGCTTTCTTT.

This clonotype was counted many times. V and J are TRBV12-3 or TRBV12-4 and TRBJ2-2; TRBD2 matches 12 bases. V lost 2 bases and J lost 7; bases outside the gene matches: 2. The CDR3 has 15 residues. The CDR3 DNA reads as TGTGCCAGCAGTTTACGACTAGCGGGGGTCGGGGAGCTGTTTTTT. The encoded protein is CASSLRLAGVGELFF.

In this sample, this clonotype turned up a few times. This chain joins TRBV20-1 and TRBJ2-3; D uncertain. Deletions cut 2 bases from V and 0 bases from J, with 9 bases between. The germline V gene has CDR1 DFQATT and CDR2 SNEGSKA (reference sequence). The CDR3 runs to 14 residues. The CDR3 reads CSARYQLSTDTQYF. In nucleotides, the CDR3 is TGCAGTGCTAGATACCAACTTAGCACAGATACGCAGTATTTT.

In this sample, this clonotype turned up a few times. The rearrangement uses TRBV11-2 and TRBJ1-2, with 8 positions matching TRBD1. This CDR3 has 14 amino acids. Per the germline V gene, CDR1 is SGHAT and CDR2 is FQNNGV. The J segment lost 8 bases and the V segment lost 0 bases, leaving 5 bases of the junction unmatched. CDR3 sequence reads: CASSLDPQGVGYTF. CDR3 nucleotides: TGTGCCAGCAGCTTAGATCCACAGGGGGTCGGCTACACCTTC.

This clonotype has ten or more counts. The V and J genes are TRBV29-1 and TRBJ2-3; 10 nucleotides match TRBD1. The J segment lost 5 bases and the V segment lost 2 bases, leaving 7 bases of the junction unmatched. The germline CDR1 and CDR2 sequences are SQVTM and ANQGSEA. The CDR3 totals 15 residues. For the CDR3, the DNA is TGCAGCGTTGAACAGGGACAGGGGAGTGGAGATACGCAGTATTTT. Protein sequence: CSVEQGQGSGDTQYF.

This clonotype was counted only a few times. The chain joins TRBV5-4 to TRBJ1-2; 8 bases are a match to TRBD1. V lost 4 bases and J lost 8; bases outside the gene matches: 13. Germline values: CDR1 SGHNT, CDR2 YYREEE (reference sequence). CDR3 length equals 15 residues. The CDR3 is CASSPRTGIGQGYTF. The DNA of the CDR3 is TGTGCCAGCAGCCCGCGGACAGGGATTGGGCAAGGCTACACCTTC.

This clonotype was detected ten times or more. This chain connects TRBV7-6 to TRBJ2-7; D is perhaps TRBD1 (6 bases). This CDR3 is built from 17 residues. CDR1 and CDR2 from the germline V gene are SGHVS and FNYEAQ. V lost 5 bases and J lost 6, with 26 bases in between. CDR3 nucleotides: TGTGCCAGCAGCACCAATAAGTACAGGGTCTTGGGCCTCGAGCAGTACTTC. It codes for CASSTNKYRVLGLEQYF.

This clonotype was picked up many times. The genes are TRBV5-1 and TRBJ1-4; TRBD1 matches at 9 bases. The trim removed 4 bases at V and 8 bases at J, leaving 6 bases unmatched. In germline, CDR1 is SGHRS, CDR2 YFSETQ. This CDR3 contains 14 residues. The CDR3 sequence: CASSPGQGTEKLFF. Here the CDR3 DNA reads TGCGCCAGCAGCCCTGGACAGGGGACGGAAAAACTGTTTTTT.

This clonotype was detected ten times or more. The chain has TRBV5-1 and TRBJ2-3; 7 positions agree with TRBD2. The CDR3 is 20 residues long. Germline loops: CDR1 SGHRS, CDR2 YFSETQ. V dropped 4 bases and J dropped 2; count of bases not matched to a gene: 22. The CDR3: CASSTKLAGGDDRHTDTQYF. The CDR3 DNA sequence: TGCGCCAGCAGCACCAAATTAGCGGGCGGCGACGATCGACACACAGATACGCAGTATTTT.

This clonotype was counted at least ten times. The chain is built from TRBV6-4 and TRBJ2-3; 13 bases align to TRBD2. V was clipped by 6 bases and J by 1 base; unmatched bases: 4. CDR3 length equals 16 residues. Per germline, CDR1 MRHNA and CDR2 SNTAGT. CDR3 in DNA: TGTGCCAGCAGCAGGACTAGCGGGGGCCGCACAGATACGCAGTATTTT. It codes for CASSRTSGGRTDTQYF.

This clonotype was seen many times. The chain recombines TRBV9 with TRBJ2-1; 7 bases align to TRBD2. CDR1 is SGDLS and CDR2 is YYNGEE in the germline V gene. The ends lost 2 bases at V and 6 bases at J; junction bases unmatched: 5. This CDR3 is 14 amino acids long. CDR3 sequence reads: CASSVGGVSNEQFF. CDR3 sequence (DNA): TGTGCCAGCAGCGTGGGGGGGGTCTCCAATGAGCAGTTCTTC.

This chain uses TRBV18 with TRBJ2-1; 9 bases agree with TRBD2. With V trimmed by 4 bases and J by 7 bases, 11 bases remained unmatched. There are 16 residues in the CDR3. Germline CDR1 and CDR2: KGHSH and LQKENI. The CDR3 region is CASSLQGGGGANEQFF. The CDR3 DNA reads TGTGCCAGCTCACTCCAAGGAGGCGGGGGGGCAAATGAGCAGTTCTTC.

The table lists this clonotype with a few counts. This rearrangement joins TRBV7-2 to TRBJ2-7, with a weak D call TRBD2 (6 bases). Germline V gene sequence: CDR1 SGHTA, CDR2 FQGNSA. With 3 bases removed from V and 4 bases from J, the gap between germline ends came to 13 bases. CDR3 length: 14 amino acids. DNA for the CDR3: TGTGCCAGCAGCTTTGACCGGAGGGAGTACGAGCAGTACTTC. Its translation is CASSFDRREYEQYF.

This clonotype was recorded a few times. The CDR3 sequence is CAIRPRGNSPLHF. CDR3 bases: TGTGCCATCAGACCCAGGGGAAACTCACCCCTCCACTTT. The chain employs TRBV10-3 and TRBJ1-6; possibly TRBD1 for D (6 bases). V lost 6 bases, J lost 10 bases, and 13 bases lay in between. Germline CDR1 ENHRY, CDR2 SYGVKD. This CDR3 contains 13 residues.

This clonotype was seen ten or more times. The chain employs TRBV5-4 and TRBJ2-1, with D possibly being TRBD1 (6 bases). From germline, CDR1 is SGHNT and CDR2 YYREEE (reference sequence). The CDR3 runs 15 residues. The V end was cut by 5 bases, the J end by 5 bases, with 17 bases between. The DNA of the CDR3 is TGTGCCAGCAGGCATACAGGGATTCGTAACAATGAGCAGTTCTTC. Amino acids: CASRHTGIRNNEQFF.

This clonotype was picked up many times. This sequence joins TRBV7-9 and TRBJ1-1; D is possibly TRBD1 (6 bases). Germline V gene lookup returns CDR1 SEHNR and CDR2 FQNEAQ (reference sequence). Trimming cost V 4 bases and J 4 bases, with 13 bases left between them. The CDR3 spans 14 residues. The chain's CDR3 is CASSSTGFGTEAFF. CDR3 nucleotides: TGTGCCAGCAGCTCCACAGGGTTTGGCACTGAAGCTTTCTTT.

The J gene is TRBJ2-1, the V gene TRBV15; D unresolved. The CDR3 spans 15 residues. Germline V gives CDR1 LNHNV, CDR2 YYDKDF (reference sequence). Trimming cost V 0 bases and J 3 bases, with 9 bases left between them. This chain's CDR3 is CATSRDGRSYNEQFF. CDR3 DNA sequence: TGTGCCACCAGCAGAGATGGCAGAAGCTACAATGAGCAGTTCTTC.

This clonotype was seen more than once but under ten times. The gene calls are TRBV5-4 and TRBJ1-1; D might be TRBD1 (6 bases). This CDR3 spans 16 amino acids. Trimming took off 4 bases at V and 4 bases at J, with 20 bases between the two ends. CDR1 is SGHNT and CDR2 is YYREEE in the germline V gene (reference sequence). CDR3 residues: CASSPDGGRLGTEAFF. The CDR3 DNA reads as TGTGCCAGCAGCCCCGACGGGGGGCGGTTGGGCACTGAAGCTTTCTTT.